The source of this T cell receptor (beta chain) is a study of cytomegalovirus exposure and HLA in healthy donors. The PCR was carried out with 60 Vbeta primers and 13 Jbeta primers. Data came from immunoSEQ multiplex PCR; TCRdb stores just in-frame clones and leaves some out. The repertoire includes 35,000 to 45,000 clones, 50% of them detected once, and over 10% sits in the top ten. This clone turned up a few times. Its antigen is as yet unknown. The ends lost 1 base at V and 8 bases at J; junction bases unmatched: 5. Germline loops: CDR1 LGHNA, CDR2 YSLEER. The length of the CDR3 is 15 residues. Overall study results and limits: It was only CMV serostatus that was available as immune exposure information.

This rearrangement joins TRBV4-3 to TRBJ1-6; 7 bases match TRBD1. This sequence was found in a human donor in good health. Source material: PBMCs. The CDR3 sequence is CASSQAQGVYSPLHF. Here the CDR3 DNA reads TGCGCCAGCAGCCAAGCGCAGGGGGTTTATTCACCCCTCCACTTT.